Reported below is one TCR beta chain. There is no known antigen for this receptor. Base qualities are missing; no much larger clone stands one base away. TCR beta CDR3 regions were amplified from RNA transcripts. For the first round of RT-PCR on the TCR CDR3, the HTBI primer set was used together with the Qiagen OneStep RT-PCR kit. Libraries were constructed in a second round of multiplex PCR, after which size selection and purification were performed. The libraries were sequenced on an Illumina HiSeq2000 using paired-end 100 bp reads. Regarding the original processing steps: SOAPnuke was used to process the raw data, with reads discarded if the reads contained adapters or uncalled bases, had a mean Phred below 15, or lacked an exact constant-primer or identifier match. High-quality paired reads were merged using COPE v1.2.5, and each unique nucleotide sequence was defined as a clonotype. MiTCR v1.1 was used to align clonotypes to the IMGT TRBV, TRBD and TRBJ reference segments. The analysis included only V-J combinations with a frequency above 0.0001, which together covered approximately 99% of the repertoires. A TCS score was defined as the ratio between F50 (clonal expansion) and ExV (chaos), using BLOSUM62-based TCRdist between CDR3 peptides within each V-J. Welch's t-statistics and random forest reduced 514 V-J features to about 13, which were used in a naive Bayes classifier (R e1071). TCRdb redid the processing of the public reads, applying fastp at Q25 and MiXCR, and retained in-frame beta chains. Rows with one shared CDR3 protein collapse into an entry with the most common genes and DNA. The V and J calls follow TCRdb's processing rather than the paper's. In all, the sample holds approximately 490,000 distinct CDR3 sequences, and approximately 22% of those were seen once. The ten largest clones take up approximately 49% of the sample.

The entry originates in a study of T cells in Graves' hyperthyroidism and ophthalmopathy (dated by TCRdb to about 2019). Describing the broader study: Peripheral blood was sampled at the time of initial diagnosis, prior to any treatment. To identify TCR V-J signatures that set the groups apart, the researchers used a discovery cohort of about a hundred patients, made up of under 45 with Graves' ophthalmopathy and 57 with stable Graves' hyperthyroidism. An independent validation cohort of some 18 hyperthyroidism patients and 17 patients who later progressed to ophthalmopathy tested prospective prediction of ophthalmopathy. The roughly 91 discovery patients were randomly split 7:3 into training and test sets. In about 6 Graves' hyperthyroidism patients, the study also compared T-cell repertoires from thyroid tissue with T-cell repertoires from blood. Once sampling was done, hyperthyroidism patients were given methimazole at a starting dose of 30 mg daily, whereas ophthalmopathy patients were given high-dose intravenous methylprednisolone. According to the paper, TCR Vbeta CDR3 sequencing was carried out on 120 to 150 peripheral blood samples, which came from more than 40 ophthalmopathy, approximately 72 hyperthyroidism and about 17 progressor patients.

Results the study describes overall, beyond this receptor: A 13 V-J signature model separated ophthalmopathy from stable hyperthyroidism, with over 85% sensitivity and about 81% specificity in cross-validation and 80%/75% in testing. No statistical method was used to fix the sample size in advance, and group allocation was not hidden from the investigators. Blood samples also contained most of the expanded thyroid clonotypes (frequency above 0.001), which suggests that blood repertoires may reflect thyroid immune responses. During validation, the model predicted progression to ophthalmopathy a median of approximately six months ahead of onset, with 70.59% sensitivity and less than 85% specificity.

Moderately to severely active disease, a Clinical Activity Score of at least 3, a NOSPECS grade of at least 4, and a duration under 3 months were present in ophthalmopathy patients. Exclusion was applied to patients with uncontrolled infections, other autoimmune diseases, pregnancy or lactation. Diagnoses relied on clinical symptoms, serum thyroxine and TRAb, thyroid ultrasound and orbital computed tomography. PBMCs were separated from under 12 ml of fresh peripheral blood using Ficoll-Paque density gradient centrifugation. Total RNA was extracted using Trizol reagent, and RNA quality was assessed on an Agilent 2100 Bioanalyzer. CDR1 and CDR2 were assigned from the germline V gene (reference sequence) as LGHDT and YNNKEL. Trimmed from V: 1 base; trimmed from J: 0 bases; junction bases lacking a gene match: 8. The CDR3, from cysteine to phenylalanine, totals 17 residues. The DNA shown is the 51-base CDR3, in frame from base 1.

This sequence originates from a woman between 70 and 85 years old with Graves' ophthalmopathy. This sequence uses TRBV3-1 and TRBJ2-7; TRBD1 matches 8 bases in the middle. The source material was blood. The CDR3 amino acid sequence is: CASSQVGTGGSSYEQYF. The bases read TGTGCCAGCAGCCAAGTAGGGACAGGTGGGAGCTCCTACGAGCAGTACTTC.